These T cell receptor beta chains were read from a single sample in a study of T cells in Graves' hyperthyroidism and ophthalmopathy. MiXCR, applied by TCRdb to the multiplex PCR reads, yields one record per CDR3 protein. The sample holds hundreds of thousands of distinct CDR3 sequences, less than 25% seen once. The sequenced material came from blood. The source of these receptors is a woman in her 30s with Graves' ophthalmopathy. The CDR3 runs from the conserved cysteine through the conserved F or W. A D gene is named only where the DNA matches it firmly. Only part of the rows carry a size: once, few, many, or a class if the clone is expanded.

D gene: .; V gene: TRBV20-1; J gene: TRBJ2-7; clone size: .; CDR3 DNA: TGCAGTGCTAGAGACACACCCTATTCGGGGGAGCAGTACTTC; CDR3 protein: CSARDTPYSGEQYF
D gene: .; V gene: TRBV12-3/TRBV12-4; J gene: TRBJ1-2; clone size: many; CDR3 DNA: TGTGCCAGCAGTACCGTAGACGGGATCTTCGGCTACACCTTC; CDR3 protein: CASSTVDGIFGYTF
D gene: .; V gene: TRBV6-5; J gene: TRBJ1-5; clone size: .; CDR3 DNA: TGTGCCAGCAGTTACTCGTCCGGGTTTCCCAATCAGCCCCAGCATTTT; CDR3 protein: CASSYSSGFPNQPQHF
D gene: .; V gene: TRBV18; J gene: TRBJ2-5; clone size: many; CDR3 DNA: TGTGCCAGCTCACAAACCTCCCAAGAGACCCAGTACTTC; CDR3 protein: CASSQTSQETQYF
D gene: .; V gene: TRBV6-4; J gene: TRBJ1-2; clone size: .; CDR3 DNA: TGTGCCAGCAGTTCACCCCGGACCGGGAATAACTATGGCTACACCTTC; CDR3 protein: CASSSPRTGNNYGYTF
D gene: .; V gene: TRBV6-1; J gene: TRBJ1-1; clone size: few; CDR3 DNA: TGTGCCAGCAGGACCCGGGGAGGGAACACTGAAGCTTTCTTT; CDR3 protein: CASRTRGGNTEAFF
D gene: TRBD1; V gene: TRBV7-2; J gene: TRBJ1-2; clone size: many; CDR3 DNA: TGTGCCAGCAGCTTGGACAGGGTGGGGGGCTACACCTTC; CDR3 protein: CASSLDRVGGYTF
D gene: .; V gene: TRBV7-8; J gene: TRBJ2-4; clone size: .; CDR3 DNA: TGTGCCAGCAGCTTCAGGAGGCGGGACAGCCAAAACATTCAGTACTTC; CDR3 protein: CASSFRRRDSQNIQYF
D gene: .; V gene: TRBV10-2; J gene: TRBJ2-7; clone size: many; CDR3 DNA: TGCGCCAGCAGTGAGGGGACCAGGACGTCCCCCCTACTATACGAGCAGTACTTC; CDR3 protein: CASSEGTRTSPLLYEQYF
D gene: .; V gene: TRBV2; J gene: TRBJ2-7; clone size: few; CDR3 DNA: TGTGCCAGCAGGGAGCTACAGGGTCCTGGAGCCGAGCAGTACTTC; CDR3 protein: CASRELQGPGAEQYF
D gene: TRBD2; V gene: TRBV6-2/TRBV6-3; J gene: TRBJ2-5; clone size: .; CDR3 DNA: TGTGCCAGCAGTTACTCGACAGCGGGGGCCCACCAAGAGACCCAGTACTTC; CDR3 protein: CASSYSTAGAHQETQYF
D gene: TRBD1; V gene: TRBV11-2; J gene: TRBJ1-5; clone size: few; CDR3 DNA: TGTGCCAGCAGCCCCACGACAGGGGGTAATCAGCCCCAGCATTTT; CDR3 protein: CASSPTTGGNQPQHF
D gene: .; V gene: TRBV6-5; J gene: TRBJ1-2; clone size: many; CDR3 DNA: TGTGCCAGCAGTTACTTCGGACGGGGCTCTGGCTACACCTTC; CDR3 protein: CASSYFGRGSGYTF
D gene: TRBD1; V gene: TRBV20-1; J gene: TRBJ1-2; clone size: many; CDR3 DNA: TGCAGTGCCCCTGTGGGACAGGGAAGCTATGGCTACACCTTC; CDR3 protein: CSAPVGQGSYGYTF
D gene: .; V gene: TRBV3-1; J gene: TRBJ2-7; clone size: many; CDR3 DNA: TGTGCCAGCAGCCAAGCTGGAAGCGGCTACGAGCAGTACTTC; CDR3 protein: CASSQAGSGYEQYF